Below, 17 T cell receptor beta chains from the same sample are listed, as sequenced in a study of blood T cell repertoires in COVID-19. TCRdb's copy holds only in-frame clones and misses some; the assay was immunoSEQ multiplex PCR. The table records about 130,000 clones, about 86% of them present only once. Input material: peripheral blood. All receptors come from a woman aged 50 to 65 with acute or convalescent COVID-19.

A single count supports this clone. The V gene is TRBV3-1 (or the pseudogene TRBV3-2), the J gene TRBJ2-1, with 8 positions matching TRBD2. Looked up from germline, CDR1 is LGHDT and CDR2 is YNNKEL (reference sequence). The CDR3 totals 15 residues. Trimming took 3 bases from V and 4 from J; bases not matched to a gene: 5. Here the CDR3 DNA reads TGTGCCAGCAGCCAGCGGGGGGCCGCATACAATGAGCAGTTCTTC. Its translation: CASSQRGAAYNEQFF.

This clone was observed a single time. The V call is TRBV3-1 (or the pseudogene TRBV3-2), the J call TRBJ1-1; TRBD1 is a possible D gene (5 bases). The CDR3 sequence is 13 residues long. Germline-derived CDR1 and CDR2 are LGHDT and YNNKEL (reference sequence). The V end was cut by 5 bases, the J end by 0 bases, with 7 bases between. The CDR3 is CASSVQVNTEAFF. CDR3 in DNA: TGTGCCAGCAGCGTACAGGTGAACACTGAAGCTTTCTTT.

This chain's CDR3 is CASSPFGQDNNEAFF. The DNA for the CDR3 is TGCGCCAGCAGCCCCTTCGGACAGGACAATAATGAAGCTTTCTTT. The chain is built from TRBV5-1 and TRBJ1-1, with TRBD1 matching over 7 bases. CDR1 is SGHRS, CDR2 YFSETQ, per germline. The V and J ends lost 4 bases and 7 bases, in that order; junction bases with no gene match: 13. CDR3 length equals 15 residues.

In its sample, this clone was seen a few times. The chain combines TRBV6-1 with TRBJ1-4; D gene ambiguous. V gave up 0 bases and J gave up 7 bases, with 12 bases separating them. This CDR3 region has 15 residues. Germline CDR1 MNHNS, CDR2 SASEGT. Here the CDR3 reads CASSEAETSPEKLFF. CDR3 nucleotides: TGTGCCAGCAGTGAAGCGGAGACTTCTCCTGAAAAACTGTTTTTT.

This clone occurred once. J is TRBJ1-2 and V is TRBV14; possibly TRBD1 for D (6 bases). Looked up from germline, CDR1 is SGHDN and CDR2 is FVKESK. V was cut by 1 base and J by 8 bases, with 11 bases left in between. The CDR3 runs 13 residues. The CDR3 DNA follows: TGTGCCAGCAGCCAAGGGACAGCATGGGGCTACACCTTC. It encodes CASSQGTAWGYTF. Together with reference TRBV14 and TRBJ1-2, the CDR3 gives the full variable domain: EAGVTQFPSHSVIEKGQTVTLRCDPISGHDNLYWYRRVMGKEIKFLLHFVKESKQDESGMPNNRFLAERTGGTYSTLKVQPAELEDSGVYFCASSQGTAWGYTFGSGTRLTVV.

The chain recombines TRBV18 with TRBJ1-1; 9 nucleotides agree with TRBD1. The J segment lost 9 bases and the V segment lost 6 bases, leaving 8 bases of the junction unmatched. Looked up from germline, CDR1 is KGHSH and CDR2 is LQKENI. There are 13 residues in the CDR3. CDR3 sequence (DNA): TGTGCCAGCTCCCCCACAGGGGGCAACAAAGCTTTCTTT. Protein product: CASSPTGGNKAFF.

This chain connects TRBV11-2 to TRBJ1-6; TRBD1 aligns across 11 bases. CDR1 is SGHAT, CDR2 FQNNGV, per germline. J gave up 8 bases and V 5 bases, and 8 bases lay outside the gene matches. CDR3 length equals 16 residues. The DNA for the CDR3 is TGTGCCAGCAGCCTATGGACGGGACAGGGGGATTCACCCCTCCACTTT. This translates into CASSLWTGQGDSPLHF.

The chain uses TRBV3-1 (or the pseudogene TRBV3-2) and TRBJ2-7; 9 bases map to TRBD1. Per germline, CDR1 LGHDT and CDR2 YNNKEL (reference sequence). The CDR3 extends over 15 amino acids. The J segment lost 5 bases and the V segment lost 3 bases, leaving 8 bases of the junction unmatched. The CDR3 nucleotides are TGTGCCAGCAGCCACGGGACAGGGATCCGTCACGAGCAGTACTTC. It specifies CASSHGTGIRHEQYF.

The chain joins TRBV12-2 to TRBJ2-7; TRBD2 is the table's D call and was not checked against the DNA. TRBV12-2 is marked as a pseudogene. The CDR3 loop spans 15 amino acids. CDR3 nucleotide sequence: TGTGCAAATCGCACTAGCGGGAGAAGCTCCTACGAGCAGTACTTC. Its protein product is CANRTSGRSSYEQYF.

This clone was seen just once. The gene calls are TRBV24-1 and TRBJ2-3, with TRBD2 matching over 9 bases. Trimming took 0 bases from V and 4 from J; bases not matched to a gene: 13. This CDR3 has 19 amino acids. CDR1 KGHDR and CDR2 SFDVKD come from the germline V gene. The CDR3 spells CATSDLRREGRGGPDTQYF. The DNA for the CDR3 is TGTGCCACCAGTGATTTGAGGCGGGAGGGCCGAGGGGGCCCAGATACGCAGTATTTT.

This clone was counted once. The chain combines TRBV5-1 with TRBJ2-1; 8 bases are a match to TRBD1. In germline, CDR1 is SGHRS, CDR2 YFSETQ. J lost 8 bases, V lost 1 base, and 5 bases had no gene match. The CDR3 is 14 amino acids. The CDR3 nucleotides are TGCGCCAGCAGCTTGAACAGGGGGGACGATGAGCAGTTCTTC. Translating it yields CASSLNRGDDEQFF.

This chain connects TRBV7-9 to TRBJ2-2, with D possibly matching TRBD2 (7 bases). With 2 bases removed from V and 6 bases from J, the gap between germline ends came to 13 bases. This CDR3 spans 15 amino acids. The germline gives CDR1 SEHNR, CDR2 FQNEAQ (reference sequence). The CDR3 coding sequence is TGTGCCAGCAGCTTAATACGGGGGGCAGCCGGGGAGCTGTTTTTT. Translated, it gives CASSLIRGAAGELFF.

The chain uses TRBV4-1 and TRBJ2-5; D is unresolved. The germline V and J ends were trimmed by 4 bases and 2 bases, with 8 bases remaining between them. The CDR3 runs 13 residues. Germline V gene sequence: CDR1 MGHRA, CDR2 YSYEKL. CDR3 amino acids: CASSRGPQETQYF. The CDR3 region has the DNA TGCGCCAGCAGCCGTGGGCCTCAAGAGACCCAGTACTTC.

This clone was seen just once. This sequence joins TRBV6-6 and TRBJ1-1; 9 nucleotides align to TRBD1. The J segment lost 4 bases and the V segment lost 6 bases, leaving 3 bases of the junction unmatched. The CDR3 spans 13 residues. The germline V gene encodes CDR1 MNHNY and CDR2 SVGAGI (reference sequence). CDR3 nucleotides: TGTGCCAGCAGCCGACAGGGGGGCACTGAAGCTTTCTTT. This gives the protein CASSRQGGTEAFF.

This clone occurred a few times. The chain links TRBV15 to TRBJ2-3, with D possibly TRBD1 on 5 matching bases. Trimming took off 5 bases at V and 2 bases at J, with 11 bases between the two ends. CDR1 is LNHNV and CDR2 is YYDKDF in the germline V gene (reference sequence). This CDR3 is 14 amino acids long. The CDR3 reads CATSPGSPTDTQYF. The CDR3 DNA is TGTGCCACCAGCCCAGGGTCGCCCACAGATACGCAGTATTTT.

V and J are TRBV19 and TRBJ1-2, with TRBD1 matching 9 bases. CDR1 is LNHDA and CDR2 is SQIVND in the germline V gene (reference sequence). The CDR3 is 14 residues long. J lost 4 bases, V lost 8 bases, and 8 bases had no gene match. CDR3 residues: CASLTQGAGYGYTF. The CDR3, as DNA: TGTGCCAGTTTGACACAGGGGGCGGGCTATGGCTACACCTTC.

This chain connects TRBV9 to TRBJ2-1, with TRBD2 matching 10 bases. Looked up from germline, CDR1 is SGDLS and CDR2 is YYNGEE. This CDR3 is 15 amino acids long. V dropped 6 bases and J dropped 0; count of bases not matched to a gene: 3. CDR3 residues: CASTLAGDSYNEQFF. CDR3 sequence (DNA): TGTGCCAGCACCCTAGCGGGGGACTCCTACAATGAGCAGTTCTTC.